This T cell receptor (beta chain) derives from a study of regulatory T cells in long-lasting Graves disease. Study-wide results and limits: The sample size was small, and this may have reduced accuracy.

This clonotype was counted at least ten times. Its antigen is as yet unknown. Germline lookup yields CDR1 GTSNPN and CDR2 SVGIG (reference sequence). The CDR3 spans 15 residues. Trimming at V came to 4 bases and at J to 5 bases, leaving 8 bases not matched to a gene. The time point denotes: newly diagnosed GD, antithyroid drugs for less than 3 months. Isolated PBMC RNA provided the starting material for the TCR library. According to the study, TCR beta libraries were built with iRepertoire HTBI primers and CDR3-region Arm-PCR. MiXCR was run by TCRdb on the multiplex PCR reads, yielding one entry per CDR3 protein. Among hundreds of thousands of distinct CDR3 sequences listed, 16% were seen once. This sample also belongs to another study, concerning T cells in Graves' hyperthyroidism and ophthalmopathy.

Source: peripheral blood mononuclear cells (PBMCs), taken at new diagnosis, from a patient treated with antithyroid drugs. The genes are TRBV30 and TRBJ2-2; 9 bases fit TRBD2. This TCR was recovered from a woman aged 25 to 45 with Graves disease. The DNA for the CDR3 is TGTGCCTGGAAGTTAGGCGGGAGGGCGACCGGGGAGCTGTTTTTT. Translated: CAWKLGGRATGELFF. Based on the CDR3 plus reference TRBV30 and TRBJ2-2, the full variable domain is SQTIHQWPATLVQPVGSPLSLECTVEGTSNPNLYWYRQAAGRGLQLLFYSVGIGQISSEVPQNLSASRPQDRQFILSSKKLLLSDSGFYLCAWKLGGRATGELFFGEGSRLTVL.